This T cell receptor beta chain was sequenced in a study of neurological immune-mediated disorders. The study's findings and limits: The expanded clones of different subjects shared no CDR3 amino acid sequences (suggesting private repertoires in all groups). HTLV-1-associated myelopathy had the most TCR clonal expansion, whereas multiple sclerosis had the least (lower than in healthy controls).

Germline CDR1 and CDR2: LGHDT and YNNKEL (reference sequence). Trimming cost V 3 bases and J 2 bases, with 13 bases left between them. The CDR3 length is 15 residues. Time point meaning: technical triplicate 1. For the sorted libraries, fewer than 1.3 million CD4+ or CD8+ T cells were used. Synthesis of cDNA used 5'RACE (with 10-nucleotide random UMIs). TCRdb fed the 5' RACE reads into MiXCR, producing one record per CDR3 protein. The profile shows some 22,000 distinct CDR3 sequences, roughly an eighth of them singletons. Concerning this clonotype: No antigen is known for it.

The J gene is TRBJ2-5, the V gene TRBV3-1, with D possibly TRBD2 on 6 matching bases. The sequence was collected from a female donor with HTLV-1-associated myelopathy (HAM/TSP). The sample comprised CD4+ T cells from blood. The CDR3: CASSQIAGIQETQYF. Here the CDR3 DNA reads TGTGCCAGCAGCCAGATTGCGGGAATACAAGAGACCCAGTACTTC.